One and the same sample provided the 25 T cell receptor beta chains below, sequenced in a study of cytomegalovirus exposure and HLA in healthy donors. This PCR relied on a set of 60 Vbeta primers and 13 Jbeta primers. TCRdb's copy holds only in-frame clones and misses some; the assay was immunoSEQ multiplex PCR. The sample contains fewer than 250,000 clones, 75% to 80% of which appear only once. The specimen was PBMCs. Receptors originate from a woman under 40 in good health and CMV-seropositive.

This clone was seen many times. The V gene is TRBV9, the J gene TRBJ2-1; 7 nucleotides align to TRBD2. Unmatched junction bases numbered 14, after V lost 1 base and J lost 7 bases. This CDR3 region has 17 residues. Per the germline V gene, CDR1 is SGDLS and CDR2 is YYNGEE. This CDR3 reads CASSVSSGLTPGNEQFF. In nucleotides, the CDR3 is TGTGCCAGCAGCGTATCTAGCGGTTTGACCCCCGGGAATGAGCAGTTCTTC.

This chain joins TRBV6-1 and TRBJ1-2; no clear D gene. V lost 1 base and J 4 bases, leaving 10 bases between the germline ends. The CDR3 is made up of 14 amino acids. Germline loops: CDR1 MNHNS, CDR2 SASEGT. CDR3 DNA sequence: TGTGCCAGCAGTGAAGAAAAGGGAGGCTATGGCTACACCTTC. Translation: CASSEEKGGYGYTF.

The chain couples TRBV4-1 to TRBJ2-2; 11 bases map to TRBD1. V lost 1 base and J lost 7; bases outside the gene matches: 5. Germline values: CDR1 MGHRA, CDR2 YSYEKL. The CDR3 has 16 residues. CDR3: CASSQGTGGWDGELFF. The CDR3 coding sequence is TGCGCCAGCAGCCAAGGGACAGGGGGCTGGGACGGGGAGCTGTTTTTT.

V usage is TRBV6-9 and J usage is TRBJ2-7; tentative D call: TRBD1 (6 bases). This CDR3 has 14 amino acids. Germline V gene data show CDR1 as MNHGY and CDR2 as SVAAGI. V gave up 6 bases and J gave up 3 bases, with 15 bases separating them. CDR3 sequence reads: CASSPAQGFYEQYF. CDR3 coding DNA: TGTGCCAGCAGCCCGGCACAGGGTTTCTACGAGCAGTACTTC.

The chain employs TRBV5-1 and TRBJ2-5, with D perhaps matching TRBD1 (5 bases). The CDR3 has 15 amino acids. Trimming took off 0 bases at V and 0 bases at J, with 9 bases between the two ends. CDR1 and CDR2 from the germline V gene are SGHRS and YFSETQ. CDR3 residues: CASSLEGNYQETQYF. CDR3 nucleotide sequence: TGCGCCAGCAGCTTGGAGGGGAACTACCAAGAGACCCAGTACTTC. Supplemented by reference TRBV5-1 and TRBJ2-5, the full variable domain reads KAGVTQTPRYLIKTRGQQVTLSCSPISGHRSVSWYQQTPGQGLQFLFEYFSETQRNKGNFPGRFSGRQFSNSRSEMNVSTLELGDSALYLCASSLEGNYQETQYFGPGTRLLVL.

This clone was found a few times. The rearrangement joins TRBV29-1 to TRBJ1-4; D is possibly TRBD1 (6 bases). CDR3 length: 13 residues. Trimming removed 7 bases at V and 4 bases at J, with 13 bases between. The germline CDR1 and CDR2 sequences are SQVTM and ANQGSEA. The CDR3, as DNA: TGCAGCGCTGGGGGGGCCCTTAATGAAAAACTGTTTTTT. Amino acid sequence: CSAGGALNEKLFF.

The V and J genes are TRBV27 and TRBJ2-3, with a tentative D call TRBD2 (6 bases). This CDR3 has 14 residues. Germline V gene data show CDR1 as MNHEY and CDR2 as SMNVEV (reference sequence). V shed 2 bases and J shed 2 bases, with 8 bases lying between them. CDR3 amino acids: CASSLAGSTDTQYF. The CDR3 coding sequence is TGTGCCAGCAGTTTAGCGGGGTCCACAGATACGCAGTATTTT.

J is TRBJ2-1 and V is TRBV19; D gene uncertain. CDR1 LNHDA and CDR2 SQIVND come from the germline V gene (reference sequence). Trimming cost V 3 bases and J 2 bases, with 11 bases left between them. The CDR3 spans 15 residues. CDR3 loop: CASSISRITYNEQFF. The CDR3 DNA sequence: TGTGCCAGTAGTATCTCGAGAATTACCTACAATGAGCAGTTCTTC.

The rearrangement links TRBV2 to TRBJ2-1; the match to TRBD2 covers 9 bases. The CDR3 has 13 residues. The germline V gene encodes CDR1 SNHLY and CDR2 FYNNEI. Losses at the gene ends were 7 bases for V and 9 bases for J; bases not matched to a gene: 7. The CDR3 nucleotides read TGTGCCAGCAAAGTTGAACTAGCGGGTGAGCAGTTCTTC. It codes for CASKVELAGEQFF. The complete variable domain, with remaining parts taken from reference TRBV2 and TRBJ2-1, reads EPEVTQTPSHQVTQMGQEVILRCVPISNHLYFYWYRQILGQKVEFLVSFYNNEISEKSEIFDDQFSVERPDGSNFTLKIRSTKLEDSAMYFCASKVELAGEQFFGPGTRLTVL.

The rearrangement uses TRBV19 and TRBJ1-5; 7 nucleotides line up with TRBD1. Trimming cost V 7 bases and J 4 bases; bases outside gene matches: 1. The CDR3 runs to 12 residues. Germline CDR1 reads LNHDA; CDR2 reads SQIVND (reference sequence). The CDR3 coding sequence is TGTGCCAGTACGGACAGGAATCAGCCCCAGCATTTT. It encodes CASTDRNQPQHF.

V and J are TRBV27 and TRBJ2-3, with D possibly matching TRBD2 (6 bases). Germline-derived CDR1 and CDR2 are MNHEY and SMNVEV (reference sequence). V dropped 3 bases and J dropped 2 bases, with 9 bases sitting between them. The CDR3 extends over 14 amino acids. Here the CDR3 reads CASSLGLTTDTQYF. The DNA of the CDR3 is TGTGCCAGCAGTTTGGGACTCACCACAGATACGCAGTATTTT.

The table lists this clone with a count of one. V usage is TRBV29-1 and J usage is TRBJ2-4, with D possibly being TRBD1 (5 bases). There are 11 residues in the CDR3. Germline CDR1 SQVTM, CDR2 ANQGSEA. Trimming shortened V by 4 bases and J by 6 bases, and 7 bases separated the two germline ends. The CDR3 DNA is TGCAGCGTTGGGCAGGGAAACATTCAGTACTTC. It specifies CSVGQGNIQYF.

The chain has TRBV4-2 and TRBJ2-2; TRBD2 might be the D (5 bases). CDR3 length: 16 residues. Germline loops: CDR1 LGHNA, CDR2 YNFKEQ. Trimming took 1 base from V and 3 from J, leaving 12 bases between them. CDR3 sequence reads: CASSQGGGLYTGELFF. The CDR3 DNA is TGTGCCAGCAGCCAAGGCGGCGGGCTGTACACCGGGGAGCTGTTTTTT.

The chain combines TRBV4-1 with TRBJ1-3; D uncertain. The CDR3 length is 14 residues. Germline CDR1 MGHRA, CDR2 YSYEKL. Trimming took off 4 bases at V and 0 bases at J, with 7 bases between the two ends. The CDR3 nucleotides are TGCGCCAGCAGCCCGTGGAGCTCTGGAAACACCATATATTTT. It is translated as CASSPWSSGNTIYF.

The chain recombines TRBV5-1 with TRBJ2-7, with D maybe TRBD1 (6 bases). The germline V and J ends were trimmed by 2 bases and 3 bases, with 12 bases remaining between them. The CDR3 sequence is 14 residues long. Germline V CDR1 and CDR2: SGHRS, YFSETQ. The CDR3 sequence: CASSLGRDNYEQYF. The CDR3 DNA is TGCGCCAGCAGCTTAGGCCGGGACAACTACGAGCAGTACTTC.

This chain links TRBV19 with TRBJ2-7; 11 bases agree with TRBD2. The CDR3 is made up of 14 amino acids. V trimming: 9 bases; J trimming: 6 bases; junction bases outside the gene matches: 10. The V gene's germline CDR1 is LNHDA and CDR2 SQIVND (reference sequence). The CDR3 sequence: CASAIAGGLGEQYF. The CDR3 region has the DNA TGTGCCAGCGCGATAGCGGGAGGGCTGGGCGAGCAGTACTTC.

The rearrangement uses TRBV29-1 and TRBJ2-3; 7 positions match TRBD1. This CDR3 is 14 amino acids long. The V and J ends lost 4 bases and 4 bases, in that order; junction bases with no gene match: 8. Germline V gene data show CDR1 as SQVTM and CDR2 as ANQGSEA. Here the CDR3 DNA reads TGCAGCGTTGTTGGGACAGAAGGGTCAGATACGCAGTATTTT. This translates into CSVVGTEGSDTQYF.

This sequence joins TRBV5-4 and TRBJ1-5, with no clear D. Trimming removed 1 base from V and 6 bases from J, with 14 bases in between. The CDR3 sequence is 15 residues long. Looked up from germline, CDR1 is SGHNT and CDR2 is YYREEE (reference sequence). CDR3 protein: CASSLYADSGQPQHF. Here the CDR3 DNA reads TGTGCCAGCAGCTTGTACGCAGATTCGGGTCAGCCCCAGCATTTT.

This clone was counted between two and nine times. The chain is built from TRBV19 and TRBJ1-1; possible D gene TRBD1, 5 bases. CDR1 and CDR2 (germline): LNHDA, SQIVND (reference sequence). V was pared by 7 bases and J by 7 bases, with 13 bases between. The CDR3 is made up of 12 amino acids. The DNA for the CDR3 is TGTGCCAGTAACGGGCGAAGGGGTGAAGCTTTCTTT. Its translation is CASNGRRGEAFF.

This chain links TRBV7-3 with TRBJ1-1; D is possibly TRBD1 (5 bases). This CDR3 region has 14 residues. Germline V gives CDR1 SGHTA, CDR2 FQGTGA. Trimming removed 2 bases at V and 8 bases at J, with 15 bases between. The CDR3 reads CASSLLGREGEAFF. CDR3 DNA: TGTGCCAGCAGCTTACTCGGCAGGGAAGGGGAAGCTTTCTTT.

V usage is TRBV6-6 and J usage is TRBJ2-2; 10 positions agree with TRBD1. There are 15 residues in the CDR3. J gave up 6 bases and V 0 bases, and 1 base lay outside the gene matches. CDR1 is MNHNY, CDR2 SVGAGI, per germline (reference sequence). CDR3 DNA: TGTGCCAGCAGTTACTCGGGGACAGGGGCCGGGGAGCTGTTTTTT. Translating gives CASSYSGTGAGELFF.

V is TRBV29-1 and J is TRBJ1-1; TRBD1 aligns across 7 bases. The CDR3 has 13 residues. Germline V gene sequence: CDR1 SQVTM, CDR2 ANQGSEA. V shed 7 bases, J shed 5 bases, and the junction held 10 bases outside the gene matches. This CDR3 is CSASQGRGTEAFF. The CDR3, as DNA: TGCAGCGCTTCACAGGGGCGAGGAACTGAAGCTTTCTTT. Full variable domain (remainder filled in from reference TRBV29-1 and TRBJ1-1): SAVISQKPSRDICQRGTSLTIQCQVDSQVTMMFWYRQQPGQSLTLIATANQGSEATYESGFVIDKFPISRPNLTFSTLTVSNMSPEDSSIYLCSASQGRGTEAFFGQGTRLTVV.

Comment on this clone: Other DNA sequences in the sample encode the same CDR3. The CDR3 DNA reads TGTGCCAGCAGTGAAACGGGGAACTATGGCTACACCTTC. Its translation is CASSETGNYGYTF. The rearrangement uses TRBV6-1 and TRBJ1-2; D gene ambiguous. CDR1 is MNHNS and CDR2 is SASEGT in the germline V gene. The CDR3 is 13 amino acids. Deletions cut 2 bases from V and 2 bases from J, with 6 bases between.

The chain has TRBV4-1 and TRBJ2-7; possible D gene TRBD1, 6 bases. Germline V gene lookup returns CDR1 MGHRA and CDR2 YSYEKL. V was trimmed by 3 bases and J by 2 bases, leaving 14 bases between them. The CDR3 is 15 amino acids. CDR3 amino acids: CASSQGAGATYEQYF. For the CDR3, the DNA is TGCGCCAGCAGCCAGGGGGCAGGGGCAACCTACGAGCAGTACTTC.

The rearrangement uses TRBV7-2 and TRBJ2-5; 10 bases line up with TRBD2. The CDR3 consists of 15 residues. V lost 5 bases, J lost 2 bases, and 5 bases stayed unmatched. Germline values: CDR1 SGHTA, CDR2 FQGNSA. The CDR3 sequence: CASSASSGSQETQYF. The CDR3 DNA sequence: TGTGCCAGCAGCGCCTCTAGCGGGAGTCAAGAGACCCAGTACTTC.